The entry below gives a single TCR beta chain sequence along with its context. RNA transcripts served as the template for amplifying TCR beta CDR3 regions. The TCR CDR3 was amplified in a first-round RT-PCR using the HTBI primer set. TCRdb independently ran MiXCR on the multiplex PCR reads; one entry per CDR3 protein. The sample has more than 500,000 distinct CDR3 sequences; over 12% are singletons. The sample originates from a study of T cells in Graves' hyperthyroidism and ophthalmopathy. Any patient presenting with uncontrolled infection, other autoimmune disease, pregnancy or lactation was left out. Around 10 ml of fresh peripheral blood supplied the PBMCs. Germline V gene lookup returns CDR1 SGDLS and CDR2 YYNGEE. Unmatched junction bases numbered 8, after V lost 3 bases and J lost 4 bases. CDR3 length: 16 amino acids.

The TCR originated in a middle-aged woman with Graves' ophthalmopathy. Sequenced sample: blood. The rearrangement uses TRBV9 and TRBJ2-5; 11 bases are shared with TRBD2. CDR3 sequence reads: CASSALSGRAGETQYF. The DNA of the CDR3 is TGTGCCAGCAGCGCCCTTAGCGGGAGGGCGGGAGAGACCCAGTACTTC.